This T cell receptor beta chain was sequenced during a study of T cell repertoires in cytomegalovirus infection. Whole-study context: In public TCR beta signatures, there were indications of both CMV infection and matching HLA type. Study-level findings and limits: The ex vivo response showed dominance by HLA-C-restricted CMV-specific TCR beta clonotypes.

This clonotype was observed a handful of times. Its antigen is currently unknown. TCRdb re-called the reads with MiXCR, one entry per CDR3 protein. This table holds approximately 220,000 distinct CDR3 sequences, about 40% found once. V was pared by 3 bases and J by 4 bases, with 5 bases between. The CDR3 is 12 amino acids. The receptor was derived from a human donor in good health (CMV status not recorded). Some clones in this sample may be carry-over from other donors' samples. This rearrangement joins TRBV12-3 or TRBV12-4 to TRBJ2-3; D is undetermined. The input for sequencing was CD8+ T cells from cultured PBMCs, taken from culture after CMV antigen stimulation. The CDR3 spells CASSLYPDTQYF. The CDR3, as DNA: TGTGCCAGCAGTTTGTACCCAGATACGCAGTATTTT.